This is a list of T cell receptor beta chains from one sample in a study of T cells in Graves' hyperthyroidism and ophthalmopathy. TCRdb independently ran MiXCR on the multiplex PCR reads; one entry per CDR3 protein. The sample shows tens of thousands of distinct CDR3 sequences, roughly half of them seen only once. The sequenced sample was blood. The receptors originated from a woman in her fifties or sixties with Graves' ophthalmopathy. CDR3s include the opening cysteine and the closing phenylalanine or tryptophan. Fields, in order: D gene, V gene, J gene, clone size, CDR3 DNA, CDR3 protein. D genes are given only for firm matches. Where a row states a size, it is once, few, many or the class of an expanded clone; other rows omit it.

-	TRBV19	TRBJ1-4	-	TGTGCCAGTAGTCCACGGGACACGGTGGGGAATGAAAAACTGTTTTTT	CASSPRDTVGNEKLFF
TRBD1	TRBV27	TRBJ2-2	-	TGTGCCAGCAGTTTATCGGACAGGGGTTATACCGGGGAGCTGTTTTTT	CASSLSDRGYTGELFF
TRBD2	TRBV29-1	TRBJ2-5	many	TGCAGCGTTGAAGATCTTTCTAGCGGGGGAAGAGAGACCCAGTACTTC	CSVEDLSSGGRETQYF
-	TRBV20-1	TRBJ2-3	-	TGCAGTGCTAGGGGATCACGCACGCAGTATTTT	CSARGSRTQYF
TRBD1	TRBV19	TRBJ1-2	many	TGTGCCAGTCGGGACAGAACTAACTATGGCTACACCTTC	CASRDRTNYGYTF
-	TRBV4-1	TRBJ2-7	-	TGCGCCAGCGGCCAGGGCTCGGAGGGGACCTACGAGCAGTACTTC	CASGQGSEGTYEQYF
-	TRBV19	TRBJ2-5	many	TGTGCCAGTAGTTCTAAAGGAGGGTTGGAGACCCAGTACTTC	CASSSKGGLETQYF
-	TRBV6-1	TRBJ2-5	-	TGTGCCAGCAGTGAAGATCGGGTCGGCGGGGAGCAGTACTTC	CASSEDRVGGEQYF
-	TRBV18	TRBJ2-2	-	TGTGCCAGCTCACCTGAAGCAGGGGCGATAACCGGGGAGCTGTTTTTT	CASSPEAGAITGELFF
TRBD1	TRBV27	TRBJ2-1	many	TGTGCCAGCAGTCCAGGGACAGGGCGGGTCAATGAGCAGTTCTTC	CASSPGTGRVNEQFF
TRBD1	TRBV20-1	TRBJ2-1	medium-sized	TGCAGTGCTAACGACTTGACAGGGCGCAATGAGCAGTTCTTC	CSANDLTGRNEQFF
TRBD2	TRBV25-1	TRBJ2-7	medium-sized	TGTGCCAGCAGTGTACTAGCGGGATACGAGCAGTACTTC	CASSVLAGYEQYF
TRBD2	TRBV20-1	TRBJ2-2	many	TGCAGTGCTAGAGTTGACGGGAGGGGGAACGGGGAGCTGTTTTTT	CSARVDGRGNGELFF
-	TRBV9	TRBJ1-2	-	TGTGCCAGCAGCGTGGAGGGGGGCTCGGGCTATGGCTACACCTTC	CASSVEGGSGYGYTF
TRBD1	TRBV12-3/TRBV12-4	TRBJ2-6	many	TGTGCCAGCACCGGGACAGTAAATCTATCTGGGGCCAACGTCCTGACTTTC	CASTGTVNLSGANVLTF
-	TRBV12-3/TRBV12-4	TRBJ2-7	-	TGTGCCAGCAGTACCGCCTTAACAGGGTCCTACGAGCAGTACTTC	CASSTALTGSYEQYF